The rows below give T cell receptor beta chains drawn from one sample of a study of shared clonotypes between healthy human individuals. Sequenced by immunoSEQ multiplex PCR; TCRdb stores in-frame clones only, minus some. The table lists some 1.5 million clones, 98% of them singletons. Source material: naive CD4+ T cells sorted from blood. The receptors here all came from a young man in good health. The CDR3 runs from the conserved cysteine through the conserved F or W. The order of the fields is V gene, clone size, D gene, J gene, CDR3 DNA, CDR3 protein. A D gene is named only where the DNA matches it firmly. Clone size is not always given. Where it is, it says once, few, many or a class for expanded clones.

TRBV29-1	.	.	TRBJ2-1	TGCAGCGCCGCGAGGGGACAACACAATGAGCAGTTCTTC	CSAARGQHNEQFF
TRBV5-1	.	.	TRBJ1-1	TGCGCCAGCAGCTTCGCGGTGAACACTGAAGCTTTCTTT	CASSFAVNTEAFF
TRBV27	.	TRBD2	TRBJ2-7	TGTGCCAGCAGTTTAGCCGCCGACGCGGGAGGGCCATACGAGCAGTACTTC	CASSLAADAGGPYEQYF
TRBV6-6	.	TRBD2	TRBJ2-1	TGTGCCAGCAGCCCCACCCTAGCGGGAGGACCGAATGAGCAGTTCTTC	CASSPTLAGGPNEQFF
TRBV28	.	TRBD1	TRBJ1-1	TGTGCCAGCAGCCTCAGGGGGGACACTGAAGCTTTCTTT	CASSLRGDTEAFF
TRBV11-2	.	.	TRBJ2-5	TGTGCCAGCAGCTTATCCTCTCCGGAGACCCAGTACTTC	CASSLSSPETQYF
TRBV29-1	.	.	TRBJ2-1	TGCAGCGTTGAAGACCCCGACAAGGGTTCCCATGAGCAGTTCTTC	CSVEDPDKGSHEQFF
TRBV6-5	.	TRBD1	TRBJ1-4	TGTGCCAGCAGTAGGACAGGGACGCCGACGGAGGTGTTTTTT	CASSRTGTPTEVFF
TRBV18	once	.	TRBJ1-3	TGTGCCAGCTCACCGGCTGGAAACACCATATATTTT	CASSPAGNTIYF
TRBV15	.	.	TRBJ1-3	TGTGCCACCAGCAGAGATGAGGGGCTCAGGGAATGGGCTGGAAACACCATATATTTT	CATSRDEGLREWAGNTIYF
TRBV9	.	TRBD2	TRBJ2-7	TGTGCCAGCAGTCGTAGACTAGCGGGACCGAACGAGCAGTACTTC	CASSRRLAGPNEQYF
TRBV11-3	.	TRBD2	TRBJ2-7	TGTGCCAGGGAGACTAGCGGGAGATGGTCCTACGAGCAGTACTTC	CARETSGRWSYEQYF
TRBV14	once	.	TRBJ2-1	TGTGCCAGCAGCCTATACGGAGGGACTTTTCAGTTCTTC	CASSLYGGTFQFF
TRBV11-3	.	TRBD1	TRBJ2-7	TGTGCCAGCAGCTTAGGGCAGGGGGACGAGCAGTACTTC	CASSLGQGDEQYF
TRBV28	.	.	TRBJ2-3	TGTGCCAGCAGGTGGCAGGGGAAGGATACGCAGTATTTT	CASRWQGKDTQYF
TRBV23-1	.	.	TRBJ2-7	TGCGCCAGCAGTCAATCGAGGCAGGGAAGCGCCTACGAGCAGTACTTC	CASSQSRQGSAYEQYF
TRBV9	.	.	TRBJ2-2	TGTGCCAGCAGCGTAGAAGGAGGGTACCCCGGGGAGCTGTTTTTT	CASSVEGGYPGELFF
TRBV28	.	.	TRBJ1-1	TGTGCCAGCAGTCCCAGGGGCAGGGGGAACACTGAAGCTTTCTTT	CASSPRGRGNTEAFF
TRBV19	.	TRBD2	TRBJ2-7	TGTGCCAGTAGTATTGCTAGCGGGGATTCCTACGAGCAGTACTTC	CASSIASGDSYEQYF
TRBV28	.	TRBD1	TRBJ2-7	TGTGCCAGCAGTTTAACGGGACAGGGCCTGTTTGGTTCCTACGAGCAGTACTTC	CASSLTGQGLFGSYEQYF
TRBV28	.	TRBD2	TRBJ2-3	TGTGCCAGCAGTTTTCCGGGACTAGCGGGAAGAGATACGCAGTATTTT	CASSFPGLAGRDTQYF
TRBV27	.	.	TRBJ1-3	TGTGCCAGCAGTAGAAGCGGTTCCTCTGGAAACACCATATATTTT	CASSRSGSSGNTIYF
TRBV7-9	.	.	TRBJ2-7	TGTGCCAGCAGCCATGAAGGGCCCTCTGAGCAGTACTTC	CASSHEGPSEQYF
TRBV10-3	.	TRBD2	TRBJ2-3	TGTGCCATCGGCCTACGGACTAGCGGAATCACAGATACGCAGTATTTT	CAIGLRTSGITDTQYF
TRBV5-6	.	TRBD1	TRBJ2-3	TGTGCCAGCAGCAGAAGGACAGGGGGTCGACGCGGGACAGATACGCAGTATTTT	CASSRRTGGRRGTDTQYF
TRBV27	.	TRBD1	TRBJ1-4	TGTGCCAGCAGTTTCTCCGGGACAGGGTACGAAAAACTGTTTTTT	CASSFSGTGYEKLFF
TRBV6-1	.	.	TRBJ1-5	TGTGCCAGCAGTGAATCGACCGCCCGAGTGAATCAGCCCCAGCATTTT	CASSESTARVNQPQHF